This is a list of T cell receptor beta chains from one sample in a study of beta chain features in type 1 diabetes. Clones were sequenced by immunoSEQ multiplex PCR, and TCRdb holds only the in-frame ones, with some missing. The table has 330,000 or so clones, around 12% seen once. What was sequenced was naive CD4+ T cells from blood. These receptors were taken from a woman between 18 and 29 years old with type 1 diabetes. CDR3s include the opening cysteine and the closing phenylalanine or tryptophan. D genes are given only for firm matches. Not every row has a clone size; where given, it reads once, few, many or a size class.

v_call	cdr3_length	j_call	d_call	clone_size	cdr3_aa	cdr3_nt
TRBV7-9	14	TRBJ1-2	TRBD1	few	CASSPKTGADGYTF	TGTGCCAGCAGCCCGAAGACAGGGGCGGATGGCTACACCTTC
TRBV13	16	TRBJ2-7	NA	few	CASSSPTRTDSYEQYF	TGTGCCAGCAGCTCCCCAACCCGGACAGACTCCTACGAGCAGTACTTC
TRBV2	14	TRBJ2-4	TRBD2	few	CASIEGLVKNIQYF	TGTGCCAGCATCGAGGGACTAGTCAAAAACATTCAGTACTTC
TRBV2	13	TRBJ2-1	TRBD2	NA	CASRGLARNEQFF	TGTGCCAGCAGGGGACTAGCGCGGAATGAGCAGTTCTTC
TRBV29-1	14	TRBJ2-1	TRBD1	NA	CSVDPGQGFEEQFF	TGCAGCGTTGATCCGGGACAGGGGTTCGAAGAGCAGTTCTTC
TRBV5-4	14	TRBJ1-6	NA	few	CASSPAAGNSPLHF	TGTGCCAGCAGCCCGGCCGCGGGGAATTCACCCCTCCACTTT
TRBV28	17	TRBJ2-4	TRBD2	NA	CASSPLGLAGDKNIQYF	TGTGCCAGCAGTCCCCTCGGTTTAGCGGGAGACAAAAACATTCAGTACTTC
TRBV6-5	11	TRBJ1-2	NA	few	CASSGHYGYTF	TGTGCCAGCAGTGGGCACTATGGCTACACCTTC
TRBV14	14	TRBJ1-4	NA	NA	CASSQTGANEKLFF	TGTGCCAGCAGCCAAACAGGAGCTAATGAAAAACTGTTTTTT
TRBV5-1	12	TRBJ2-7	NA	NA	CASSLGQYVQYF	TGCGCCAGCAGCTTGGGACAGTACGTGCAGTACTTC
TRBV7-9	13	TRBJ2-7	TRBD1	NA	CASSFRGGDEQYF	TGTGCCAGCAGCTTTCGAGGGGGCGACGAGCAGTACTTC
TRBV9	14	TRBJ1-2	NA	NA	CASSSEGRFYGYTF	TGTGCCAGCAGCTCGGAGGGACGGTTCTATGGCTACACCTTC
TRBV4-3	19	TRBJ1-1	TRBD1	NA	CASSQGIRTGGNLNTEAFF	TGCGCCAGCAGCCAAGGGATCCGGACAGGGGGCAACCTGAACACTGAAGCTTTCTTT
TRBV2	12	TRBJ1-4	NA	NA	CASRAGVEKLFF	TGTGCCAGCAGGGCAGGGGTTGAAAAACTGTTTTTT
TRBV7-9	14	TRBJ1-2	NA	NA	CASSPPLIQYGYTF	TGTGCCAGCAGCCCACCCTTGATCCAGTATGGCTACACCTTC
TRBV7-2	15	TRBJ2-2	NA	NA	CAIRPRGANTGELFF	TGTGCCATCCGTCCCAGGGGCGCTAACACCGGGGAGCTGTTTTTT
TRBV6-6	13	TRBJ2-1	NA	few	CASLESPYNEQFF	TGTGCCAGCCTCGAGTCGCCGTACAATGAGCAGTTCTTC
TRBV19	15	TRBJ2-3	TRBD2	NA	CASTSSGGPRDTQYF	TGTGCCAGTACTTCTAGCGGGGGGCCGCGGGATACGCAGTATTTT
TRBV11-2	14	TRBJ1-2	TRBD1	few	CASSLGTGKLGYTF	TGTGCCAGCAGCCTCGGGACAGGGAAGTTGGGCTACACCTTC
TRBV7-2	13	TRBJ1-1	NA	NA	CASSFRGNTEAFF	TGTGCCAGCAGCTTCCGGGGGAACACTGAAGCTTTCTTT
TRBV2	12	TRBJ2-7	NA	few	CASTAEPYEQYF	TGTGCCAGCACGGCGGAGCCATACGAGCAGTACTTC
TRBV11-1	15	TRBJ1-1	NA	NA	CASSNGQLMNTEAFF	TGTGCCAGCAGCAACGGACAGCTCATGAACACTGAAGCTTTCTTT
TRBV5-1	17	TRBJ2-5	NA	NA	CASSLSSSAPVQETQYF	TGCGCCAGCAGCTTGAGTTCTAGCGCGCCTGTACAAGAGACCCAGTACTTC
TRBV7-2	14	TRBJ2-7	TRBD1	few	CASSQPGQLYEQYF	TGTGCCAGCAGCCAACCGGGACAGCTCTACGAGCAGTACTTC
TRBV4-3	15	TRBJ1-4	NA	few	CASSLLRQANEKLFF	TGCGCCAGCAGCCTCTTACGACAGGCTAATGAAAAACTGTTTTTT
TRBV7-2	14	TRBJ2-2	NA	few	CASSDRSGTGELFF	TGTGCCAGCAGCGACAGGTCTGGGACCGGGGAGCTGTTTTTT
TRBV5-1	14	TRBJ2-7	NA	NA	CASSLVIGLGEQYF	TGCGCCAGCAGCCTGGTGATAGGCCTCGGGGAGCAGTACTTC
TRBV19	15	TRBJ2-5	NA	NA	CASSIEGSGVVPQYF	TGTGCCAGTAGTATAGAGGGTTCGGGGGTGGTGCCCCAGTACTTC
TRBV5-6	14	TRBJ1-1	NA	few	CASSLAGRFAVAFF	TGTGCCAGCAGCTTGGCTGGTCGTTTCGCGGTCGCTTTCTTT
TRBV9	16	TRBJ2-5	TRBD2	few	CASSPHPSGNRGTQYF	TGTGCCAGCAGCCCCCACCCGAGCGGGAACCGTGGGACCCAGTACTTC
TRBV4-3	15	TRBJ1-4	TRBD1	NA	CASSQGDRGFEKLFF	TGCGCCAGCAGCCAAGGAGACAGGGGGTTTGAAAAACTGTTTTTT
TRBV7-8	16	TRBJ2-2	NA	few	CASSLRDKMNTGELFF	TGTGCCAGCAGCTTACGGGACAAGATGAACACCGGGGAGCTGTTTTTT
TRBV7-2	15	TRBJ1-5	TRBD1	few	CASRGDRGTDQPQHF	TGTGCCAGCAGGGGGGACAGGGGCACCGATCAGCCCCAGCATTTT
TRBV10-3	13	TRBJ1-6	NA	NA	CAIRPRGASPLHF	TGTGCCATCAGACCTCGGGGGGCTTCACCCCTCCACTTT
TRBV14	16	TRBJ2-3	NA	few	CASSQDLAAYGDTQYF	TGTGCCAGCAGCCAAGATCTTGCAGCTTACGGGGATACGCAGTATTTT
TRBV7-3	14	TRBJ2-1	NA	NA	CASAESPTNNEQFF	TGTGCCAGCGCGGAGTCCCCCACTAACAATGAGCAGTTCTTC
TRBV7-2	15	TRBJ2-7	TRBD1	NA	CASSDLRTGAYEQYF	TGTGCCAGCAGCGATCTTCGAACAGGGGCCTACGAGCAGTACTTC
TRBV19	13	TRBJ1-1	NA	few	CASSQDRDTEAFF	TGTGCCAGTAGCCAAGACAGAGACACTGAAGCTTTCTTT
TRBV9	16	TRBJ2-1	TRBD2	few	CASSLEAGAGWNEQFF	TGTGCCAGCAGCCTCGAAGCGGGAGCGGGATGGAATGAGCAGTTCTTC
TRBV19	14	TRBJ2-1	NA	few	CASSFPAGPNEQFF	TGTGCCAGTAGTTTCCCCGCGGGCCCCAATGAGCAGTTCTTC
TRBV6-5	16	TRBJ2-7	TRBD1	NA	CASSYSGTGTTYEQYF	TGTGCCAGCAGTTACTCCGGGACAGGGACCACCTACGAGCAGTACTTC
TRBV25-1	16	TRBJ2-1	NA	few	CASTASLKGVWHEQFF	TGTGCCAGCACCGCCTCTCTAAAGGGGGTCTGGCATGAGCAGTTCTTC
TRBV19	18	TRBJ2-1	TRBD2	few	CASTPTGGSKKLGNEQFF	TGTGCCAGTACTCCCACGGGGGGGTCCAAAAAACTGGGGAATGAGCAGTTCTTC
TRBV25-1	13	TRBJ2-7	NA	NA	CASSPAWGREQYF	TGTGCCAGCAGCCCCGCATGGGGGCGGGAGCAGTACTTC
TRBV10-3	14	TRBJ1-1	NA	NA	CAISESKGVVEAFF	TGTGCCATCAGTGAGTCGAAAGGGGTGGTTGAAGCTTTCTTT
TRBV10-3	17	TRBJ1-2	NA	few	CAISVFVADTRNYGYTF	TGTGCCATCTCGGTGTTTGTGGCAGATACTAGGAACTATGGCTACACCTTC
TRBV25-1	13	TRBJ2-5	NA	few	CASSLIPGGTQYF	TGTGCCAGCAGTTTGATCCCGGGTGGGACCCAGTACTTC
TRBV7-2	15	TRBJ2-1	TRBD2	few	CASSQGLVIGNEQFF	TGTGCCAGCAGCCAGGGACTAGTCATTGGCAATGAGCAGTTCTTC
TRBV4-3	13	TRBJ1-1	NA	NA	CASSRTANTEAFF	TGCGCCAGCAGCCGGACAGCGAACACTGAAGCTTTCTTT
TRBV15	15	TRBJ1-5	NA	few	CATSRSYEVVGPQHF	TGTGCCACCAGCAGATCGTATGAGGTAGTAGGGCCCCAGCATTTT
TRBV18	16	TRBJ1-2	TRBD1	few	CASSLPGTATYYGYTF	TGTGCCAGCTCACTTCCTGGGACAGCCACTTACTATGGCTACACCTTC
TRBV25-1	16	TRBJ2-5	NA	few	CASSEGLAAHQETQYF	TGTGCCAGCAGTGAGGGATTAGCGGCTCACCAAGAGACCCAGTACTTC